The entry below gives a single TCR beta chain sequence along with its context. The source of the sample is a study of blood T cell repertoires in COVID-19. Study context: Donors in the United States, Italy and Spain gave samples during acute or convalescent COVID-19.

Methods used by the authors: Amplification from reference gene primers served as the basis for estimated nucleated cell counts. Clones were sequenced by immunoSEQ multiplex PCR, and TCRdb holds only the in-frame ones, with some missing. V and J calls and clone size are those listed in that table; D and trimming were worked out from the DNA. The sample carries around 200,000 clones, 88% recorded once. The CDR3 spans 12 residues. Germline V gene sequence: CDR1 SNHLY, CDR2 FYNNEI. V lost 3 bases and J 3 bases, leaving 6 bases between the germline ends. This chain uses TRBV2 with TRBJ2-7; D is uncertain. This TCR was recovered from a man aged 18 to 30 with active or convalescent COVID-19. Sample: peripheral blood. DNA for the CDR3: TGTGCCAGCAGTGAGCCGAGCTACGAGCAGTACTTC. Translation: CASSEPSYEQYF.